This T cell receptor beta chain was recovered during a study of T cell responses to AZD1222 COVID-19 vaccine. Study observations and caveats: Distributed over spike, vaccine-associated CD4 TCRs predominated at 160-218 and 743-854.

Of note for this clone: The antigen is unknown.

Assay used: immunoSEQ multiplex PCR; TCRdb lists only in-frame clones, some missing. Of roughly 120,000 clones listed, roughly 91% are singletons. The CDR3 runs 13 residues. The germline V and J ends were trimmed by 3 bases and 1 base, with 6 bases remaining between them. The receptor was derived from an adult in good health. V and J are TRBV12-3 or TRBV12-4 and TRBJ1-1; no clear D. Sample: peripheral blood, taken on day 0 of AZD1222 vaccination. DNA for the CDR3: TGTGCCAGCAGTTTCTTCAGGAACACTGAAGCTTTCTTT. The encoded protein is CASSFFRNTEAFF.